The rows below give T cell receptor beta chains drawn from one sample of a study of T cell responses to AZD1222 COVID-19 vaccine. Profiling relied on immunoSEQ multiplex PCR, and the TCRdb table lists in-frame clones only, not all of them. The profile shows some 200,000 clones, more than 85% of them singletons. This material consisted of peripheral blood, taken 28 days after the second AZD1222 dose. Receptors originate from an adult who received the AZD1222 COVID-19 vaccine. CDR3s leave out the opening cysteine and the closing phenylalanine or tryptophan. Fields, in order: clone size, V gene, D gene, CDR3 length, CDR3 protein. A D gene is named only where the DNA matches it firmly. Some rows mark clone size as missing; the rest say once, few, many or name a class of expanded clone.

clone_size: -; v_call: TRBV5-4; d_call: -; cdr3_length: 13; cdr3_aa: ASSLGGESSDEQY
clone_size: -; v_call: TRBV5-1; d_call: -; cdr3_length: 13; cdr3_aa: ASSFGGDRYNEQF
clone_size: few; v_call: TRBV6-4; d_call: -; cdr3_length: 12; cdr3_aa: ASSDYGATDTQY
clone_size: -; v_call: TRBV5-1; d_call: -; cdr3_length: 17; cdr3_aa: ASSPHRGFYHSGANVLT
clone_size: -; v_call: TRBV2; d_call: -; cdr3_length: 13; cdr3_aa: ASSHEGVVIQPQH
clone_size: -; v_call: TRBV5-1; d_call: -; cdr3_length: 13; cdr3_aa: ASSPIPGANQPQH
clone_size: -; v_call: TRBV7-2; d_call: TRBD1; cdr3_length: 15; cdr3_aa: ASSSRGGTGGIYGYT
clone_size: -; v_call: TRBV6-6; d_call: TRBD1; cdr3_length: 12; cdr3_aa: ASSQTGGYYEQY
clone_size: -; v_call: TRBV2; d_call: -; cdr3_length: 13; cdr3_aa: ASRKPGPSYNEQF
clone_size: -; v_call: TRBV12-5; d_call: -; cdr3_length: 14; cdr3_aa: ASGLGEGTGSSPLH
clone_size: -; v_call: TRBV6-5; d_call: -; cdr3_length: 9; cdr3_aa: ASSYLETQY
clone_size: -; v_call: TRBV18; d_call: -; cdr3_length: 12; cdr3_aa: ASSPDEANTEAF
clone_size: -; v_call: TRBV12-3/TRBV12-4; d_call: -; cdr3_length: 11; cdr3_aa: ASSSQGIGELF
clone_size: -; v_call: TRBV7-2; d_call: TRBD1; cdr3_length: 13; cdr3_aa: ASSSAPGQGGKLF
clone_size: once; v_call: TRBV27; d_call: -; cdr3_length: 11; cdr3_aa: ASGLGGNQPQH
clone_size: -; v_call: TRBV30; d_call: TRBD1; cdr3_length: 13; cdr3_aa: AWSVVQGVNSPLH
clone_size: -; v_call: TRBV7-8; d_call: -; cdr3_length: 14; cdr3_aa: ASSEGRELSGNTIY
clone_size: -; v_call: TRBV6-5; d_call: -; cdr3_length: 13; cdr3_aa: ASSLNSGLGYGYT
clone_size: -; v_call: TRBV12-3/TRBV12-4; d_call: -; cdr3_length: 10; cdr3_aa: ASSHGPNEQF
clone_size: -; v_call: TRBV12-5; d_call: -; cdr3_length: 12; cdr3_aa: ASGLVRVGNEQF
clone_size: -; v_call: TRBV25-1; d_call: -; cdr3_length: 11; cdr3_aa: ASSAGQYYGYT
clone_size: -; v_call: TRBV28; d_call: TRBD1; cdr3_length: 12; cdr3_aa: ASGLRDSYSPLH
clone_size: -; v_call: TRBV7-9; d_call: TRBD2; cdr3_length: 12; cdr3_aa: ASSRSSGQETQY
clone_size: -; v_call: TRBV27; d_call: -; cdr3_length: 11; cdr3_aa: ASSLTGAYEQY